A selection of T cell receptor beta chains follows, all from one sample in a study of blood T cell repertoires in COVID-19. Assay used: immunoSEQ multiplex PCR; TCRdb lists only in-frame clones, some missing. Found here are 300,000 to 450,000 clones, around 87% of them singletons; the top ten hold 1.5% to 2.5%. The sequenced sample consisted of PBMCs or T cells enriched from blood (not recorded which). These receptors were collected from a man in his forties in a cohort exposed to, infected with or recovered from COVID-19 (not recorded which). Both conserved end residues are part of each CDR3. A D gene is named only where the DNA matches it firmly. Not all rows give a size; the values are once, few, many and, for expanded clones, a class.

d_call	v_call	j_call	clone_size	cdr3_nt	cdr3_aa
-	TRBV6-5	TRBJ1-1	-	TGTGCCAGCAGTTTCGACAGGAGGAACACTGAAGCTTTCTTT	CASSFDRRNTEAFF
-	TRBV7-9	TRBJ2-2	-	TGTGCCAGCAGCTCCTTCAGGGCCGGGGAGCTGTTTTTT	CASSSFRAGELFF
TRBD1	TRBV4-1	TRBJ1-4	-	TGCGCCAGCAGCCAAGGACAGGGTCCGGTGGGAAAACTGTTTTTT	CASSQGQGPVGKLFF
TRBD1	TRBV6-2/TRBV6-3	TRBJ2-7	-	TGTGCCAGCAGTTCCTACAGGGGGGTTTACGAGCAGTACTTC	CASSSYRGVYEQYF
-	TRBV7-8	TRBJ1-5	-	TGTGCCAGCAGCCCCATTTCCGGAACAGGAATCAATCAGCCCCAGCATTTT	CASSPISGTGINQPQHF
-	TRBV11-2	TRBJ1-6	few	TGTGCCAGCAGCTTAGAAACAGCAACTAATTCACCCCTCCACTTT	CASSLETATNSPLHF
TRBD1	TRBV11-2	TRBJ1-6	once	TGTGCCAGCAGAAGCCGGGACAGGGGCAATTCACCCCTCCACTTT	CASRSRDRGNSPLHF
-	TRBV5-1	TRBJ1-4	-	TGCGCCAGCAGCTTGGGGTCACGGACAGCGGCTGAAAAACTGTTTTTT	CASSLGSRTAAEKLFF
TRBD1	TRBV29-1	TRBJ1-1	-	TGCAGCGTTCTGGACAGGAGATTGAACACTGAAGCTTTCTTT	CSVLDRRLNTEAFF
-	TRBV19	TRBJ2-5	-	TGTGCCAGTAGTTATGCGGTAAAAGAGACCCAGTACTTC	CASSYAVKETQYF
-	TRBV29-1	TRBJ1-1	-	TGCAGCGTTGAACAGCGCGGCTGGAACACTGAAGCTTTCTTT	CSVEQRGWNTEAFF
TRBD1	TRBV4-2	TRBJ1-2	few	TGTGCCAGCAGCCGGACAGGGGAAGCTGGCTACACCTTC	CASSRTGEAGYTF
-	TRBV19	TRBJ2-2	once	TGTGCCAGTATCCTACGAGCGACAGTATGGACCGGGGAGCTGTTTTTT	CASILRATVWTGELFF
-	TRBV5-1	TRBJ2-5	-	TGCGCCAGCAGCCCGTGGACAGCTCGGGGAGAGACCCAGTACTTC	CASSPWTARGETQYF
-	TRBV30	TRBJ2-7	-	TGTGCCTGGTCCAAGGGAGGGGGCTCCTACGAGCAGTACTTC	CAWSKGGGSYEQYF
-	TRBV11-2	TRBJ1-5	-	TGTGCCAGCAGCAGGGCGGGGAATATTCAGCCCCAGCATTTT	CASSRAGNIQPQHF
-	TRBV6-5	TRBJ1-2	-	TGTGCCAGCAGTTACTCGAGACAGACCAACTATGGCTACACCTTC	CASSYSRQTNYGYTF
-	TRBV7-2	TRBJ1-2	-	TGTGCCAGCAGCTTAGGGCAGTCCTTTAACTATGGCTACACCTTC	CASSLGQSFNYGYTF
-	TRBV3-1/TRBV3-2	TRBJ1-4	once	TGTGCCAGCAGCCCGGCCCAGAGGATTGAAAAACTGTTTTTT	CASSPAQRIEKLFF
-	TRBV10-2	TRBJ2-2	-	TGCGCCAGCAGGACTAGTCGGACCGGGGAGCTGTTTTTT	CASRTSRTGELFF
TRBD2	TRBV30	TRBJ2-2	-	TGTGCCTGGTCACTAGCGGGAGTCTCCGGGGAGCTGTTTTTT	CAWSLAGVSGELFF
-	TRBV3-1/TRBV3-2	TRBJ2-3	-	TGTGCCAGCAGCCAAGCCACTAGTAGAGGCACAGATACGCAGTATTTT	CASSQATSRGTDTQYF
-	TRBV30	TRBJ2-4	-	TGTGCCTGGAGTGTGGTAGGGGGGGTTGACATTCAGTACTTC	CAWSVVGGVDIQYF
TRBD1	TRBV5-1	TRBJ2-4	-	TGCGCCAGCAGCTTGGCGACAGGGGCCAAAAACATTCAGTACTTC	CASSLATGAKNIQYF
-	TRBV9	TRBJ1-6	-	TGTGCCAGCAGCGTATTTGAGGGGGAAAATTCACCCCTCCACTTT	CASSVFEGENSPLHF
TRBD1	TRBV19	TRBJ2-2	-	TGTGCCAGTAGTGTCCGGGACAGGGCACTCCGGGAGCTGTTTTTT	CASSVRDRALRELFF
-	TRBV20-1	TRBJ2-7	once	TGCAGTGCTAGTGCGGGTCAATTCTACGAGCAGTACTTC	CSASAGQFYEQYF
TRBD2	TRBV6-5	TRBJ2-7	-	TGTGCCAGCAGATCGGGGACTAGCGGCTCCTACGAGCAGTACTTC	CASRSGTSGSYEQYF
TRBD2	TRBV9	TRBJ2-1	-	TGTGCCAGCAGCACTCTAGCGGGAGGTACTTACAATGAGCAGTTCTTC	CASSTLAGGTYNEQFF
-	TRBV25-1	TRBJ2-7	-	TGTGCCAGCAGTGAACCGGAGACTAGCTACGAGCAGTACTTC	CASSEPETSYEQYF
TRBD2	TRBV3-1/TRBV3-2	TRBJ2-5	-	TGTGCCAGCAGCCTGGGACTAGCGGGGGCCCAAGAGACCCAGTACTTC	CASSLGLAGAQETQYF
-	TRBV6-6	TRBJ1-1	-	TGTGCCAGCTCTCAAGGGAGTCCCGTGAACACTGAAGCTTTCTTT	CASSQGSPVNTEAFF
-	TRBV5-4	TRBJ2-3	-	TGTGCCAGCAGCTTGGGAGCAGATACGCAGTATTTT	CASSLGADTQYF
TRBD2	TRBV10-3	TRBJ2-1	-	TGTGCCATCGCTCCGGGACTAGCTTCCTACAATGAGCAGTTCTTC	CAIAPGLASYNEQFF
-	TRBV13	TRBJ2-5	-	TGTGCCAGCAGCCCCCGACAGAGGGAGACCCAGTACTTC	CASSPRQRETQYF
-	TRBV29-1	TRBJ2-1	-	TGCAGCGTTGAATCCCAGGGTTTTGGTGAGCAGTTCTTC	CSVESQGFGEQFF
-	TRBV28	TRBJ1-4	-	TGTGCCAGCAAGGGGACACTAGCTAATGAAAAACTGTTTTTT	CASKGTLANEKLFF
TRBD1	TRBV5-1	TRBJ1-1	-	TGCGCCAGCAACGACAGGGGGCTGAACACTGAAGCTTTCTTT	CASNDRGLNTEAFF
-	TRBV6-6	TRBJ1-5	few	TGTGCCAGCAGTTATTCGGAGGGACGAAACAATCAGCCCCAGCATTTT	CASSYSEGRNNQPQHF
TRBD2	TRBV20-1	TRBJ2-3	-	TGCAGTGCTAGTTGGCGGGGAGGGACAGATACGCAGTATTTT	CSASWRGGTDTQYF
-	TRBV11-2	TRBJ2-1	-	TGTGCCAGCAGCTTACCGAGCAATGAGCAGTTCTTC	CASSLPSNEQFF
-	TRBV7-9	TRBJ2-2	many	TGTGCCAGCATCGAAGACAGCTCCACCGGGGAGCTGTTTTTT	CASIEDSSTGELFF
-	TRBV14	TRBJ2-1	-	TGTGCCAGCAGCCAAGGTAGGGGTGGTTCCCGCTCCTACAATGAGCAGTTCTTC	CASSQGRGGSRSYNEQFF
-	TRBV19	TRBJ2-2	-	TGTGCCAGTAGTATGGAGACGGTCGGGGAGCTGTTTTTT	CASSMETVGELFF
-	TRBV9	TRBJ1-1	few	TGTGCCAGCAGCCAGCCGCTCAGGGGGAACACTGAAGCTTTCTTT	CASSQPLRGNTEAFF
TRBD1	TRBV7-8	TRBJ2-4	-	TGTGCCAGCAGCACACGGGACAGGCATACGCTAGCCAAAAACATTCAGTACTTC	CASSTRDRHTLAKNIQYF